This T cell receptor (beta chain) stems from a study of Ad26.COV2.S vaccination and SARS-CoV-2 variants (dated by TCRdb to the early 2020s). Regarding the study in general: Vaccine-arm donors came from COV1001, a multicentre, randomized, double-blind, placebo-controlled phase I-IIa trial of Ad26.COV2.S in healthy adults. The specificity and breadth of SARS-CoV-2-reactive T cell receptors after Ad26.COV2.S vaccination were assessed by TCRbeta repertoire sequencing. Blinding of investigators to trial group allocation was maintained during experiments and outcome assessment. The TCR-sequenced set comprised around 30 samples: some 20 Ad26.COV2.S vaccine recipients, 5 placebo recipients and 8 SARS-CoV-2 convalescent individuals. Participants in the trial were split at random into five groups of five each, receiving low-dose or high-dose Ad26.COV2.S once or twice, or else placebo on both occasions. Ad26.COV2.S was administered intramuscularly at a dose of 5x10^10 or 1x10^11 viral particles, either as one shot or as two shots given 56 days apart. Overall study results and their limits: Comparing responses between vaccine doses or regimens was not something the study was powered to do. Vaccine and placebo recipients had comparable non-spike TCR breadth, which fits with the vaccine containing only spike. After vaccination, spike-specific CD8+ and CD4+ T cell responses were reported to show substantial breadth. According to the authors, total T cell responses may have been underestimated by the TCR breadth and depth analyses. Ad26.COV2.S recipients had higher spike-specific TCR breadth than placebo recipients (P = 0.0014).

With respect to this clone: No antigen is known for it. The record has no base qualities; no much larger clone is one base away.

TCRbeta CDR3 regions were sequenced with the immunoSEQ Assay. After extraction, genomic DNA underwent amplification by bias-controlled multiplex PCR, followed by high-throughput sequencing. As for how the authors treated the data: To quantify the absolute abundance of every unique TCRbeta CDR3 region, sequences were collapsed and filtered. Usable DNA was measured by amplifying reference genes present in all nucleated cells, and TCRbeta template counts were normalized to that usable DNA to estimate T cell fraction. Repertoire TCRs were annotated as SARS-CoV-2-specific when V gene, CDR3 amino acid sequence and J gene were exactly matched to a known reactive TCR set. MIRA supplied the reference SARS-CoV-2 TCR set, which was filtered for enrichment in COVID-19-positive ImmuneCODE repertoires so that public or cross-reactive TCRs were removed. Using the MIRA antigens, annotated TCRs were further analysed by specific ORF or by position within an ORF. Breadth was defined as annotated unique rearrangements over total unique productive rearrangements; depth was the summed frequency of those rearrangements. Two-sided Wilcoxon rank-sum tests were used to compare TCR breadth between groups. Drawn from immuneACCESS, this table holds only the in-frame rearrangements with V and J called that TCRdb kept. Clones are partly lost; checked studies trace under half to an unresolved V gene and leave the rest unexplained. V and J calls and clone size come straight from that table; D and trimming were deduced from the DNA. The sample contains some 340,000 clones, approximately 86% of them found a single time. Around 2% of the sample rests with the top ten.

In light of the paper, this sample's treatment or condition label describes: roughly 19 received Ad26.COV2.S at low or high dose, single or two shots; five or six received placebo; per-sample allocation not given. For vaccine and placebo recipients, repertoires were sequenced using samples collected on day 63 after the first injection. Between 29 July and 7 August 2020, Cohort 1b enrolled some 25 adults aged 18-55 years at one site in Boston, USA. Ad26.COV2.S was a replication-incompetent adenovirus type 26 vector that expressed a prefusion-stabilized SARS-CoV-2 spike protein derived from the original Wuhan strain. The sequence was obtained from a person aged 18 to 65 who received the Ad26.COV2.S COVID-19 vaccine or a placebo. Sequencing was performed on peripheral blood, taken in a trial of Ad26.COV2.S vaccine versus placebo.

The CDR3 here reads CASSQVGANNEQFF. The bases read TGCGCCAGCAGCCAAGTGGGTGCCAACAATGAGCAGTTCTTC. The chain links TRBV4-1 with TRBJ2-1; the D gene identity is not certain. Relative to germline, V is 1 base shorter and J is 5 bases shorter, with 9 bases between their ends. The germline V gene specifies MGHRA as CDR1 and YSYEKL as CDR2. Spanning cysteine to phenylalanine, the CDR3 consists of 14 amino acids. Only CDR3 DNA remains: 42 bases, in frame from the first base.